These 26 T cell receptor beta chains were all obtained from the same sample, sequenced in a study of blood T cell repertoires in COVID-19 (dated by TCRdb to 2020 to 2022). To prepare the library, the immunoSEQ multiplex PCR assay was applied. In its TCRdb copy, this immuneACCESS table keeps in-frame sequences only and misses some clones. Where compared with another copy, unresolved V genes explain less than half of these, and the others have no known cause. This sample has almost 20,000 clones in its table, and about four fifths of those were observed once. The ten largest clones take up 56% of the sample. Source material: peripheral blood. The receptors stem from a man of 80 years or more with acute or convalescent COVID-19.

This clone was recorded only once. The rearrangement links TRBV7-2 to TRBJ2-1; 9 bases line up with TRBD2. Looked up from germline, CDR1 is SGHTA and CDR2 is FQGNSA. There are 14 residues in the CDR3. J lost 6 bases, V lost 4 bases, and 4 bases had no gene match. The CDR3 protein is CASSSGLAVNEQFF. The CDR3 DNA follows: TGTGCCAGCAGCTCGGGACTAGCTGTCAATGAGCAGTTCTTC.

This sequence joins TRBV13 and TRBJ2-3; TRBD1 might be the D (5 bases). The CDR3 extends over 14 amino acids. From germline, CDR1 is PRHDT and CDR2 FYEKMQ (reference sequence). Trimming shortened V by 3 bases and J by 1 base, and 8 bases separated the two germline ends. The CDR3 here is CASSFGRGTDTQYF. The CDR3 DNA follows: TGTGCCAGCAGCTTTGGCAGGGGCACAGATACGCAGTATTTT.

The chain couples TRBV5-1 to TRBJ1-2; 7 bases align to TRBD1. The germline CDR1 and CDR2 sequences are SGHRS and YFSETQ. The length of the CDR3 is 15 residues. Unmatched junction bases numbered 3, after V lost 0 bases and J lost 1 base. CDR3 region: CASSLGGGVNYGYTF. CDR3 bases: TGCGCCAGCAGCTTGGGAGGGGGCGTTAACTATGGCTACACCTTC.

On this clone itself: Additional DNA sequences in this sample encode the identical CDR3. The chain combines TRBV28 with TRBJ1-5; D gene uncertain. There are 14 residues in the CDR3. Germline V gives CDR1 MDHEN, CDR2 SYDVKM. The V end was cut by 6 bases, the J end by 2 bases, with 11 bases between. The chain's CDR3 is CASRPGGRNQPQHF. The CDR3 DNA follows: TGTGCCAGCAGGCCCGGTGGGCGCAATCAGCCCCAGCATTTT.

The J gene is TRBJ1-3, the V gene TRBV27; D may be TRBD1 (5 bases). Germline CDR1 is MNHEY and CDR2 is SMNVEV (reference sequence). The V end lost 2 bases, the J end lost 3 bases, and 11 bases lay between the germline ends. The CDR3 runs to 15 residues. The CDR3 coding sequence is TGTGCCAGCAGTTTAAGGGGCGCGAGTGGAAACACCATATATTTT. Its translation is CASSLRGASGNTIYF.

The chain is built from TRBV6-6 and TRBJ2-2; 8 bases agree with TRBD2. J was trimmed by 6 bases and V by 2 bases; bases with no gene match: 5. CDR3 length: 15 residues. Germline CDR1 and CDR2: MNHNY and SVGAGI (reference sequence). The CDR3 spells CASSYAGGVAGELFF. DNA of the CDR3: TGTGCCAGCAGTTACGCGGGAGGAGTCGCCGGGGAGCTGTTTTTT.

The V call is TRBV10-1, the J call TRBJ1-3; D not resolved. CDR3 length equals 14 residues. Germline V lookup: CDR1 WNHNN, CDR2 SYGVQD (reference sequence). V lost 5 bases and J 1 base, leaving 9 bases between the germline ends. CDR3 protein: CASSLRRSGNTIYF. In DNA, the CDR3 is TGCGCCAGCAGTCTTAGGCGGTCTGGAAACACCATATATTTT.

V gene TRBV2 combines with J gene TRBJ2-4; D ambiguous. V dropped 9 bases and J dropped 2 bases, with 8 bases sitting between them. CDR1 is SNHLY, CDR2 FYNNEI, per germline. The CDR3 extends over 12 amino acids. Here the CDR3 DNA reads TGTGCCAGTGTTGAGCCCAAAAACATTCAGTACTTC. Residues: CASVEPKNIQYF.

The V and J genes are TRBV4-3 and TRBJ2-5; 9 positions match TRBD1. Germline CDR1 is LGHNA and CDR2 is YSLEER. This CDR3 has 17 residues. Unmatched junction bases numbered 14, after V lost 4 bases and J lost 5 bases. The CDR3 DNA is TGCGCCAGCAGCCCGGGGGTCGGGACAGGGCATCAGGAGACCCAGTACTTC. Translated, it gives CASSPGVGTGHQETQYF.

The rearrangement joins TRBV10-3 to TRBJ1-1; 7 nucleotides agree with TRBD1. The length of the CDR3 is 13 residues. Germline-derived CDR1 and CDR2 are ENHRY and SYGVKD. Germline trimming cut 4 bases from V and 1 base from J; bases unmatched to any gene: 0. The CDR3 spells CAISAGGNTEAFF. CDR3 DNA: TGTGCCATCAGTGCAGGGGGGAACACTGAAGCTTTCTTT.

The table lists this clone with a few counts. The chain links TRBV6-5 to TRBJ2-5; TRBD2 matches at 7 bases. Germline trimming cut 6 bases from V and 4 bases from J; bases unmatched to any gene: 8. CDR1 and CDR2 from the germline V gene are MNHEY and SVGAGI. This CDR3 region has 14 residues. In DNA form, the CDR3 reads TGTGCCAGCAGACTCCGGGGAGGGCTAGAGACCCAGTACTTC. It translates to CASRLRGGLETQYF.

The V and J genes are TRBV7-9 and TRBJ2-1; 7 nucleotides agree with TRBD2. In germline, CDR1 is SEHNR, CDR2 FQNEAQ (reference sequence). J gave up 5 bases and V 3 bases, and 13 bases lay outside the gene matches. The CDR3 covers 17 residues. The CDR3 bases are TGTGCCAGCAGCTTCGGAGTCACACTAGCGCTAAACAATGAGCAGTTCTTC. Translating gives CASSFGVTLALNNEQFF.

Here the CDR3 DNA reads TGCGCCAGCAGCTTGGCCACAGGGGCGAACACCGGGGAGCTGTTTTTT. This sequence encodes CASSLATGANTGELFF. J is TRBJ2-2 and V is TRBV5-1; 7 positions agree with TRBD1. Trimming cost V 0 bases and J 0 bases; bases outside gene matches: 2. This CDR3 comprises 16 residues. Germline V gene data show CDR1 as SGHRS and CDR2 as YFSETQ.

The J gene is TRBJ1-4, the V gene TRBV28, with TRBD1 matching 8 bases. J lost 7 bases, V lost 0 bases, and 4 bases had no gene match. This CDR3 is built from 15 residues. The germline V gene encodes CDR1 MDHEN and CDR2 SYDVKM. DNA for the CDR3: TGTGCCAGCAGTTTATGGGCAGGGGGCGGTGAAAAACTGTTTTTT. This translates into CASSLWAGGGEKLFF.

The chain employs TRBV12-5 and TRBJ1-1; perhaps TRBD1 as D (6 bases). Germline CDR1 and CDR2: LGHNT and FRNRAP. This CDR3 comprises 12 residues. V was cut by 7 bases and J by 5 bases, with 11 bases left in between. The CDR3 DNA follows: TGTGCTAGTGCCTTGAGGGGGACTGAAGCTTTCTTT. It codes for CASALRGTEAFF. Based on the CDR3 plus reference TRBV12-5 and TRBJ1-1, the full variable domain is DARVTQTPRHKVTEMGQEVTMRCQPILGHNTVFWYRQTMMQGLELLAYFRNRAPLDDSGMPKDRFSAEMPDATLATLKIQPSEPRDSAVYFCASALRGTEAFFGQGTRLTVV.

The J gene is TRBJ2-3, the V gene TRBV11-3; 10 bases are a match to TRBD2. V lost 1 base and J lost 2; bases outside the gene matches: 3. From germline, CDR1 is SGHNT and CDR2 YENEEA. The CDR3 covers 16 residues. For the CDR3, the DNA is TGTGCCAGCAGCTTAGGAACTAGCGGGGACACAGATACGCAGTATTTT. This translates into CASSLGTSGDTDTQYF.

The chain combines TRBV19 with TRBJ2-2, with 13 bases fitting TRBD2. The V gene end was trimmed by 6 bases and the J gene end by 5 bases; junction bases not matched to a gene: 12. CDR1 and CDR2 from the germline V gene are LNHDA and SQIVND (reference sequence). The CDR3 totals 18 residues. The CDR3 nucleotides read TGTGCCAGTAGGAAACTAGCGGGAGGGAACGTTCGTACCGGGGAGCTGTTTTTT. This gives the protein CASRKLAGGNVRTGELFF.

There are a few counts of this clone. CDR3 in amino acids: CASSEARGLEQYV. In DNA form, the CDR3 reads TGTGCCAGCAGTGAAGCGCGAGGGCTCGAGCAGTACGTC. The chain carries TRBV2 and TRBJ2-7; tentatively, D is TRBD2 (5 bases). Trimming took off 0 bases at V and 6 bases at J, with 9 bases between the two ends. The germline gives CDR1 SNHLY, CDR2 FYNNEI. CDR3 length: 13 residues.

Comments on this clone: Other DNA variants within this sample encode the same CDR3. The chain links TRBV11-2 to TRBJ2-1; the match to TRBD2 covers 10 bases. The germline CDR1 and CDR2 sequences are SGHAT and FQNNGV. The CDR3 totals 16 residues. The V gene end was trimmed by 5 bases and the J gene end by 5 bases; junction bases not matched to a gene: 9. The CDR3 sequence: CASSPRTSGRDNEQFF. DNA of the CDR3: TGTGCCAGCAGCCCTCGGACGAGCGGGAGGGACAATGAGCAGTTCTTC.

This clone appeared a single time. The chain has TRBV21-1 and TRBJ1-2; the table's D gene call, TRBD1, was not cross checked with the DNA. TRBV21-1 has pseudogene status. The length of the CDR3 is 22 residues. CDR3 DNA sequence: TGTGCCAGCAGCCACTGCGAACAGAAGCCCCGGGTGGGGACAGCTCCCTATGGAGGCTACACCTTC. Translating it yields CASSHCEQKPRVGTAPYGGYTF.

The rearrangement joins TRBV19 to TRBJ1-2; D gene ambiguous. The CDR3 consists of 10 residues. Germline V lookup: CDR1 LNHDA, CDR2 SQIVND (reference sequence). V lost 9 bases to trimming and J lost 7 bases, with 9 bases between them. The chain's CDR3 is CASSNSGYTF. CDR3 DNA sequence: TGTGCCAGCAGCAACAGTGGCTACACCTTC.

J is TRBJ2-1 and V is TRBV5-5; 11 nucleotides agree with TRBD2. V trimming: 4 bases; J trimming: 4 bases; junction bases outside the gene matches: 4. CDR1 and CDR2 (germline): SGHKS, YYEKEE (reference sequence). The CDR3 consists of 15 residues. The CDR3 sequence is CASSPTSGAYNEQFF. CDR3 nucleotide sequence: TGTGCCAGCAGCCCGACTAGCGGGGCATACAATGAGCAGTTCTTC. Drawing the rest from reference TRBV5-5 and TRBJ2-1, the complete variable domain is DAGVTQSPTHLIKTRGQQVTLRCSPISGHKSVSWYQQVLGQGPQFIFQYYEKEERGRGNFPDRFSARQFPNYSSELNVNALLLGDSALYLCASSPTSGAYNEQFFGPGTRLTVL.

The V and J genes are TRBV2 and TRBJ1-2, with TRBD1 matching 9 bases. CDR1 and CDR2 from the germline V gene are SNHLY and FYNNEI. The CDR3 is made up of 14 amino acids. Trimming removed 0 bases from V and 8 bases from J; junction bases left unmatched: 4. The CDR3 loop is CASSEARTGVGYTF. The DNA of the CDR3 is TGTGCCAGCAGTGAAGCGCGGACAGGGGTGGGCTACACCTTC.

This chain's CDR3 is CASSQEASGRSSNEQFF. CDR3 in DNA: TGCGCCAGCAGCCAAGAGGCTAGCGGGAGGTCGAGCAATGAGCAGTTCTTC. The chain joins TRBV4-3 to TRBJ2-1, with 11 bases matching TRBD2. Germline V gene data show CDR1 as LGHNA and CDR2 as YSLEER. After removal of 0 bases from V and 6 bases from J, the junction contained 7 bases not matched to a gene. This CDR3 has 17 residues.

V is TRBV28 and J is TRBJ2-2; 9 positions agree with TRBD2. The V gene end was trimmed by 1 base and the J gene end by 6 bases; junction bases not matched to a gene: 9. This CDR3 has 17 residues. Germline loops: CDR1 MDHEN, CDR2 SYDVKM. The CDR3 DNA reads as TGTGCCAGCAGTTTATTAGGTTTAGCGGGAGTCGCCGGGGAGCTGTTTTTT. Protein: CASSLLGLAGVAGELFF.

The chain employs TRBV5-4 and TRBJ1-1; 9 positions match TRBD1. CDR3 length: 15 residues. V dropped 4 bases and J dropped 1; count of bases not matched to a gene: 5. Germline values: CDR1 SGHNT, CDR2 YYREEE (reference sequence). CDR3 sequence reads: CASSSWGQGNTEAFF. In DNA, the CDR3 is TGTGCCAGCAGCAGTTGGGGACAGGGGAACACTGAAGCTTTCTTT.